This T cell receptor beta chain was captured by sequencing in a study of blood T cell repertoires in COVID-19. With 6 bases clipped from V and 6 bases from J, the junction kept 11 bases outside the gene matches. This CDR3 comprises 16 residues. The germline V gene encodes CDR1 LNHDA and CDR2 SQIVND (reference sequence). The repertoire was sequenced with immunoSEQ multiplex PCR; TCRdb's copy has only in-frame clones and lacks some. The sample has some 150,000 clones; roughly 87% are singletons. Input material: PBMCs or T cells enriched from blood (not recorded which). The TCR sequence derives from a human donor with acute COVID-19. The donor label of this sample is uncertain. V is TRBV19 and J is TRBJ2-3, with 11 bases lining up with TRBD2. The CDR3: CASSLLAGGAVDTQYF. The CDR3 bases are TGTGCCAGTAGCCTCCTAGCGGGGGGAGCGGTGGATACGCAGTATTTT.